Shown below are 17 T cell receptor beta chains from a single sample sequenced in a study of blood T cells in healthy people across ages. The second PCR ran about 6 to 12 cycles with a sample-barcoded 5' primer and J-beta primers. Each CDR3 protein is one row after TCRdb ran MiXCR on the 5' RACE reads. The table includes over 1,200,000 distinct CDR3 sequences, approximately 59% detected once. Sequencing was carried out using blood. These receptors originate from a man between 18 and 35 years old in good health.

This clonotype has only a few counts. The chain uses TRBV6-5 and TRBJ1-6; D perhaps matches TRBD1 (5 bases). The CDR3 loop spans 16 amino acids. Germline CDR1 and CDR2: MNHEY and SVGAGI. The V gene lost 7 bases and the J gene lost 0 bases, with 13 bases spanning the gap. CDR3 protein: CASKRDVGSYNSPLHF. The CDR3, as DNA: TGTGCCAGCAAACGGGACGTAGGCTCCTATAATTCACCCCTCCACTTT.

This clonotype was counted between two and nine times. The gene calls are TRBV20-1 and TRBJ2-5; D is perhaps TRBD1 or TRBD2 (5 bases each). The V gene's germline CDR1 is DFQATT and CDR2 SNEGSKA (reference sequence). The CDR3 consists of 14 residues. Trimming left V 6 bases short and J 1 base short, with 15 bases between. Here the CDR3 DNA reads TGCAGTGCAAAACCCGGGACGGTCCAAGAGACCCAGTACTTC. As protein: CSAKPGTVQETQYF.

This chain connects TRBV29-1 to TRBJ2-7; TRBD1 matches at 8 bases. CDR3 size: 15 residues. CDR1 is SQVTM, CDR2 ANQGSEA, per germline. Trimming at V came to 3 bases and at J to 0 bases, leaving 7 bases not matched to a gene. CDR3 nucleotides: TGCAGCGTTGAGGGGGACAGGACAAGCTCCTACGAGCAGTACTTC. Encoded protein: CSVEGDRTSSYEQYF.

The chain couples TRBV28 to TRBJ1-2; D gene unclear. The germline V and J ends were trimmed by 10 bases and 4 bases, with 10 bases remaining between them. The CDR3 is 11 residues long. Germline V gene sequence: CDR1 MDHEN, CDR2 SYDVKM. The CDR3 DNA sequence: TGTGCCACCGTGTCCGGCTATGGCTACACCTTC. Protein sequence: CATVSGYGYTF.

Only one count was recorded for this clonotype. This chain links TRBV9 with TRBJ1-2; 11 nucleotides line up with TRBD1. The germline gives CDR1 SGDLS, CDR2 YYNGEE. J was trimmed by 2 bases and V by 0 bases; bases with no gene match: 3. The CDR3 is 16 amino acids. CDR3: CASSVGTGGLNYGYTF. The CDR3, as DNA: TGTGCCAGCAGCGTAGGGACAGGGGGCCTCAACTATGGCTACACCTTC.

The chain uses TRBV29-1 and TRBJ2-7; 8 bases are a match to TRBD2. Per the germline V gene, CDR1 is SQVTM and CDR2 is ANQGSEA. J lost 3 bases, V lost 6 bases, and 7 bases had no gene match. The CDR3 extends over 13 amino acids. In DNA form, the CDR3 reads TGCAGCGTAGCGGGACTAGATGTCTACGAGCAGTACTTC. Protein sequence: CSVAGLDVYEQYF.

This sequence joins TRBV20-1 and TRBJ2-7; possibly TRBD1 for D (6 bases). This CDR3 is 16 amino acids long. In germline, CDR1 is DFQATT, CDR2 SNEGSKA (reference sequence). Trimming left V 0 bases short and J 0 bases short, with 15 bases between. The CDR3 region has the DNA TGCAGTGCTAGAGATCCAGGGGCAGGCCCCTCCTACGAGCAGTACTTC. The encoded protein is CSARDPGAGPSYEQYF.

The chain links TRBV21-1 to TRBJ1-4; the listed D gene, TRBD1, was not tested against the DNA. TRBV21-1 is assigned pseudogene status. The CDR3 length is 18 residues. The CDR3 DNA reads TGTGCCAGCAGCAAAGCCCGGGACAGGGTCCACCCGGCGGAAAAACTGTTTTTT. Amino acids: CASSKARDRVHPAEKLFF.

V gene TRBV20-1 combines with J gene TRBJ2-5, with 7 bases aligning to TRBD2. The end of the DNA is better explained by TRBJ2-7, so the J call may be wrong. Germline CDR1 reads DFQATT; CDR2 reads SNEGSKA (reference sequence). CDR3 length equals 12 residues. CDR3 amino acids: CSARRDYGEQYF. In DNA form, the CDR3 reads TGCAGTGCTCGCCGGGACTATGGCGAGCAGTACTTC.

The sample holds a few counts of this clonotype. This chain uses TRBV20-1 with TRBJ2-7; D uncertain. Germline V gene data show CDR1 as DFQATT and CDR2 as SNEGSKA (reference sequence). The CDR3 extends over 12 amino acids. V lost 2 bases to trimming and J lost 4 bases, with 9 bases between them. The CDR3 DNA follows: TGCAGTGCTAGATTTGCCGAATACGAGCAGTACTTC. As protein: CSARFAEYEQYF.

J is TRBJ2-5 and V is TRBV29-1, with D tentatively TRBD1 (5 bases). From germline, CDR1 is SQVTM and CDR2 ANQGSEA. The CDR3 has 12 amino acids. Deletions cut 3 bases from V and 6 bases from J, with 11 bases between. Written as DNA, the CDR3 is TGCAGCGTTGAGGTGGGGCAAAAGACCCAGTACTTC. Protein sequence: CSVEVGQKTQYF.

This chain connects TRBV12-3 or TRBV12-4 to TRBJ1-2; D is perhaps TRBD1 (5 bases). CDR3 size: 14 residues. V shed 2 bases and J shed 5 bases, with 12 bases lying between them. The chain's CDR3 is CASSLWDGGYGYTF. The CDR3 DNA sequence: TGTGCCAGCAGTTTATGGGACGGAGGATATGGCTACACCTTC.

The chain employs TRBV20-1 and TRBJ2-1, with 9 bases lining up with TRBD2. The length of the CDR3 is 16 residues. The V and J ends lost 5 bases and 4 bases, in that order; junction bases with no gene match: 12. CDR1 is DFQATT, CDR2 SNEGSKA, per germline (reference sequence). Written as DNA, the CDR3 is TGCAGTGCTCCTACCGACACTAGCGGGCGTTACAATGAGCAGTTCTTC. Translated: CSAPTDTSGRYNEQFF.

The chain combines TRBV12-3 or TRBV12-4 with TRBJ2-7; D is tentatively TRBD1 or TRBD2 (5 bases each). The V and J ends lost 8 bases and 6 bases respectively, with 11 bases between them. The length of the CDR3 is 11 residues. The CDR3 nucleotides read TGTGCCAGCGGGACCCCCCTCGAGCAGTACTTC. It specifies CASGTPLEQYF.

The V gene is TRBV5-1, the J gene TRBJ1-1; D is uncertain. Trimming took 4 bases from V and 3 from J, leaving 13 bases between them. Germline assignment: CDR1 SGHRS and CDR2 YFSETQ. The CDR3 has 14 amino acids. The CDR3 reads CASSTEEGHTEAFF. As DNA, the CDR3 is TGCGCCAGCAGCACCGAAGAGGGCCACACTGAAGCTTTCTTT. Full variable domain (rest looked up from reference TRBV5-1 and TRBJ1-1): KAGVTQTPRYLIKTRGQQVTLSCSPISGHRSVSWYQQTPGQGLQFLFEYFSETQRNKGNFPGRFSGRQFSNSRSEMNVSTLELGDSALYLCASSTEEGHTEAFFGQGTRLTVV.

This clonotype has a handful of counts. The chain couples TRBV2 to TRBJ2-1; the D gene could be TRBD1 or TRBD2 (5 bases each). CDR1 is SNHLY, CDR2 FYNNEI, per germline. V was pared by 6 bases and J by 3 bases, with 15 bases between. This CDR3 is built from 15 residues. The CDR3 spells CASRAGTLNYNEQFF. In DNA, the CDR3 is TGTGCCAGCAGGGCCGGGACCCTAAACTACAATGAGCAGTTCTTC.

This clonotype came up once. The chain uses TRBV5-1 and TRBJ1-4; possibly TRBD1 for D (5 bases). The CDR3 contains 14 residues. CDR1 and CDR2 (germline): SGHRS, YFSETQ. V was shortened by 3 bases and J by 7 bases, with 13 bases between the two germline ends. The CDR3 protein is CASSSRGGSEKLFF. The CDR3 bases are TGCGCCAGCAGCTCCCGGGGGGGGAGTGAAAAACTGTTTTTT.